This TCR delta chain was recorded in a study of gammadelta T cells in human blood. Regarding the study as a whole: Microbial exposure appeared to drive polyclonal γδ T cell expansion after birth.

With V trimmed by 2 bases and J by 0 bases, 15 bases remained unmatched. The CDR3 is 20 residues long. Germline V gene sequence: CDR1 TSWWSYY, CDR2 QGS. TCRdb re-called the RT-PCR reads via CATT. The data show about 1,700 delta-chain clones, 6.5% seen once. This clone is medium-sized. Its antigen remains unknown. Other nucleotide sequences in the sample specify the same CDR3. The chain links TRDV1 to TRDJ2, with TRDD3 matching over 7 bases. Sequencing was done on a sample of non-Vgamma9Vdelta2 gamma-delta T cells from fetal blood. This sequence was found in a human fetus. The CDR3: CALGELFLVLGTPLTAQLFF. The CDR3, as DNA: TGTGCTCTTGGGGAATTATTCCTTGTACTGGGGACCCCTTTGACAGCACAACTCTTCTTT.